Listed here are 8 T cell receptor beta chains from one sample, sequenced in a study of cytomegalovirus exposure and HLA in healthy donors. PCR was performed using 60 Vbeta and 13 Jbeta primers. Clones were read by immunoSEQ multiplex PCR, and TCRdb kept only the in-frame ones, dropping some. The table includes about 170,000 clones, 75% to 85% detected once. The sample comprised PBMCs. These receptors all stem from a girl aged 2-10 years in good health and CMV-seropositive.

V gene TRBV27 combines with J gene TRBJ2-7; 7 bases line up with TRBD2. Looked up from germline, CDR1 is MNHEY and CDR2 is SMNVEV (reference sequence). CDR3 length: 15 residues. With V trimmed by 3 bases and J by 3 bases, 8 bases remained unmatched. The DNA of the CDR3 is TGTGCCAGCAGTTTGGGGCCGGGCGGGGGCTACGAGCAGTACTTC. It codes for CASSLGPGGGYEQYF.

V is TRBV19 and J is TRBJ2-1; 11 bases agree with TRBD1. The germline gives CDR1 LNHDA, CDR2 SQIVND (reference sequence). The CDR3 has 15 amino acids. V gave up 3 bases and J gave up 6 bases; unmatched junction bases: 4. CDR3 protein: CASSIGTGGVNEQFF. Here the CDR3 DNA reads TGTGCCAGTAGTATCGGGACAGGGGGAGTCAATGAGCAGTTCTTC. Supplemented by reference TRBV19 and TRBJ2-1, the full variable domain reads DGGITQSPKYLFRKEGQNVTLSCEQNLNHDAMYWYRQDPGQGLRLIYYSQIVNDFQKGDIAEGYSVSREKKESFPLTVTSAQKNPTAFYLCASSIGTGGVNEQFFGPGTRLTVL.

V is TRBV30 and J is TRBJ2-7, with D maybe TRBD2 (6 bases). V lost 0 bases to trimming and J lost 4 bases, with 10 bases between them. The CDR3 totals 13 residues. In germline, CDR1 is GTSNPN, CDR2 SVGIG (reference sequence). The chain's CDR3 is CAWSVGGWYEQYF. For the CDR3, the DNA is TGTGCCTGGAGTGTCGGAGGGTGGTACGAGCAGTACTTC.

This rearrangement joins TRBV7-6 to TRBJ2-3; TRBD2 matches at 10 bases. This CDR3 has 18 amino acids. Germline CDR1 and CDR2: SGHVS and FNYEAQ. The V gene end was trimmed by 1 base and the J gene end by 2 bases; junction bases not matched to a gene: 9. CDR3 nucleotide sequence: TGTGCCAGCAGCTTAGTGGCTAGCGGGAGCATTGACACAGATACGCAGTATTTT. It translates to CASSLVASGSIDTDTQYF.

V usage is TRBV7-9 and J usage is TRBJ2-7; a possible D gene is TRBD2 (6 bases). Germline V gene sequence: CDR1 SEHNR, CDR2 FQNEAQ (reference sequence). Trimming cost V 7 bases and J 4 bases, with 17 bases left between them. This CDR3 has 14 residues. CDR3 in amino acids: CASISGGAFYEQYF. Written as DNA, the CDR3 is TGTGCCAGCATCTCCGGCGGGGCCTTTTACGAGCAGTACTTC.

The rearrangement uses TRBV5-1 and TRBJ2-1; D remains ambiguous. Germline CDR1 and CDR2: SGHRS and YFSETQ. The CDR3 has 9 amino acids. Deletions cut 3 bases from V and 14 bases from J, with 6 bases between. The DNA for the CDR3 is TGCGCCAGCAGCTGCGTTGAGTTCTTC. This gives the protein CASSCVEFF.

The V and J genes are TRBV30 and TRBJ2-5; D is undetermined. CDR1 and CDR2 (germline): GTSNPN, SVGIG (reference sequence). Trimming took off 0 bases at V and 4 bases at J, with 6 bases between the two ends. The CDR3 covers 12 residues. The CDR3 sequence is CAWSVRVETQYF. CDR3 nucleotides: TGTGCCTGGAGTGTACGAGTAGAGACCCAGTACTTC.

The chain has TRBV2 and TRBJ1-4, with TRBD1 matching 8 bases. Germline V gene lookup returns CDR1 SNHLY and CDR2 FYNNEI. The CDR3 covers 14 residues. V shed 10 bases and J 10 bases; nucleotides not matched to a gene: 14. The CDR3 DNA follows: TGTGCCACCAGATATTCGACAGGGGATGGAAAACTGTTTTTT. This translates into CATRYSTGDGKLFF.